Sequencing of this T cell receptor (beta chain) was carried out in a study of vaccination effects on CD4 cells after COVID-19. Worth noting for this clone: The antigen is undetermined.

The CDR3 has 14 residues. The V gene's germline CDR1 is SGHRS and CDR2 YFSETQ. V shed 5 bases and J shed 8 bases, with 14 bases lying between them. Ahead of sequencing, the ViraFEST assay grew antigen-specific CD4+ T cells using viral peptide pools. A 10-day culture period preceded the isolation of CD4+ T cells. Each vaccine recipient was nucleocapsid antibody negative and had no prior SARS-CoV-2 infection. Only in-frame clones appear in the TCRdb table, and some are missing; sequencing was by immunoSEQ multiplex PCR. Of 37,000 or so clones listed, 60% to 80% were seen once; the top ten hold more than 13%.

The source is a human donor who received a COVID-19 vaccine. The genes are TRBV5-1 and TRBJ1-6, with D possibly being TRBD1 (5 bases). The sample in question was CD4+ T cells from PBMCs cultured with HCoV-OC43 spike peptides, obtained before COVID-19 vaccination. The subset was: HCoV-OC43 spike overlapping peptide pool stimulation. The CDR3 region is CASRGRGWDSPLHF. DNA of the CDR3: TGCGCCAGCAGGGGTAGGGGATGGGATTCACCCCTCCACTTT. Combining the CDR3 with reference TRBV5-1 and TRBJ1-6 gives the whole variable domain KAGVTQTPRYLIKTRGQQVTLSCSPISGHRSVSWYQQTPGQGLQFLFEYFSETQRNKGNFPGRFSGRQFSNSRSEMNVSTLELGDSALYLCASRGRGWDSPLHFGNGTRLTVT.